This T cell receptor (beta chain) was documented in a study of blood T cells in healthy people across ages (dated by TCRdb to between 2015 and 2016). The study in broad terms: In model experiments, template switching captured roughly one uniquely barcoded TCR beta cDNA molecule for every two T cells. Age-related changes in TCR beta repertoire diversity were measured in the study by deep sequencing normalized with unique cDNA molecular identifiers. Four age groups were formed from the donors: young (average around 15 years), middle-aged (approximately 41), aged (roughly 56) and long-lived (around 82). To avoid experimental bias, donors of different ages were spread randomly across the sequencing lanes. Using the same blood draw, the study looked at two additional independent replicas of 1 million unique cDNA reads for two donors, one aged 18 to 29 and the other aged 80 or older. Points the paper makes about the study in general: Since profiling was done on bulk unsorted PBMCs, naive and antigen-experienced compartments could not be conclusively compared. Total diversity estimates from one million sequenced T cells were considered lower bounds and underestimates. Because donor CMV infection status was unknown, age-related changes in expanded clonotypes were potentially confounded. Observed TCR beta diversity per million T cells fell roughly linearly with age, and a significant reduction was already apparent by age around 40. Compared with the aged group, the long-lived group had more naive CD4+ T cells, fewer expanded clones and increased TCR diversity, suggesting age selection. The percentage of naive T cells measured by flow cytometry correlated strongly with observed TCR beta diversity.

Preparation of the library involved 5' RACE. Sequencing used an Illumina HiSeq 2500. A second PCR of roughly 7 to 11 cycles was performed with a sample-barcoded 5' primer and a J-beta primer mix. A template-switch 5' adaptor carrying 12 random nucleotides introduced a unique molecular identifier onto each TCR beta cDNA molecule. Each sample yielded at least 3 million CDR3-containing paired-end reads. The Mint cDNA synthesis kit, primed by a TRBC-specific oligonucleotide, was used to synthesize first-strand cDNA from all RNA. After uracil-DNA glycosylase treatment, a first 18-cycle PCR used universal primers M1SS and BC2_uni_R on all cDNA. For the original study's pipeline: Each sample was normalized by randomly selecting 1 million high-quality reads, each carrying a distinct molecular identifier. Reads with shared molecular identifiers were discarded instead of being binned into consensus sequences. MiTCR, run with a Q25 quality threshold and the strictest error-elimination algorithm, handled CDR3 identification, clonotype clustering and error correction. A nonparametric unseen species model with Euler transformation was used to estimate a lower bound on total TCR beta diversity. The public reads were quality trimmed at Q25 with fastp and then assembled into clones with MiXCR by TCRdb, keeping productive beta chains. Each CDR3 protein gets just one entry, which takes the most common genes and DNA from the rows behind it. The V and J calls follow TCRdb's processing rather than the paper's. Within this sample are hundreds of thousands of distinct CDR3 sequences, with approximately 65% of them counted one time only. Clones ranked in the top ten supply roughly 26% of the sample.

According to the germline V gene, CDR1 reads SGHAT and CDR2 reads FQNNGV. The CDR3 sequence holds 14 residues, the cysteine and phenylalanine included. Of the read, only the CDR3 DNA is kept; its 42 bases are in frame from base 1. At the junction V is shortened by 6 bases and J by 2 bases, with 11 bases in between. The roughly 39 donors, aged about 6 to 100 years, were systemically healthy Caucasian individuals from Russia. Each donor gave 8.5 to 10 milliliters of peripheral blood, collected into EDTA-treated Vacutainer tubes. Ficoll-Paque density-gradient centrifugation was used to isolate PBMCs, with at least 6.5 million per sample. Total RNA, at least 6 micrograms per sample, was extracted from PBMCs with Trizol reagent. Naive CD45RAhigh/CD27high T cell percentages were measured by flow cytometry on a PBMC aliquot from every donor. Regarding this clonotype: This clone's antigen is unknown. One base away there is no much larger clone; base qualities are not given.

Here the chain combines TRBV11-2 and TRBJ1-3; a tentative D call is TRBD1 (6 bases match). The sequenced sample was blood. The sequence was obtained from a man between 25 and 39 years old in good health. The base sequence is TGTGCCAGCAGACAGGGCCAGCCTGGAAACACCATATATTTT. This is translated as CASRQGQPGNTIYF.